This T cell receptor (beta chain) was profiled in a study of response to subunit inactivated influenza vaccine. This clonotype has ten or more counts. Its cognate antigen is unknown. V lost 1 base and J lost 7; bases outside the gene matches: 3. From germline, CDR1 is SGHTA and CDR2 FQGNSA. The CDR3 extends over 15 amino acids. Study-level findings and limits: There was a suggestion from the authors that each seasonal influenza vaccination recruits few new T cells.

TCRdb analysed the RT-PCR reads with MiXCR anew, one entry per CDR3 protein. The sample lists 290,000 or so distinct CDR3 sequences, 20% to 25% occurring once. The sample was PBMCs from blood, taken about 19 months after vaccination. V is TRBV7-2 and J is TRBJ2-1; TRBD1 aligns across 11 bases. The sequence derives from a man aged 50-75 years who received an inactivated influenza vaccine. The CDR3 sequence: CASSLVGTGGNEQFF. The DNA for the CDR3 is TGTGCCAGCAGCTTAGTCGGGACAGGGGGTAATGAGCAGTTCTTC.